This T cell receptor (beta chain) is drawn from a study of identical twins. Trimming removed 6 bases at V and 4 bases at J, with 12 bases between. The CDR3 contains 13 residues. Looked up from germline, CDR1 is WSHSY and CDR2 is SAAADI. One entry per CDR3 protein results from TCRdb running MiXCR on the 5' RACE reads. The sample carries hundreds of thousands of distinct CDR3 sequences, around a sixth recorded once. The same data also contributed to another study, on T cells expressing NK-cell markers. According to that study: The authors applied an anti-gamma-delta TCR antibody in several experiments, and it restricted sorting to alpha-beta TCR T cells. The same clonotypes also predominated in the CD3+CD56-NKG2C+ fraction of several donors.

This chain links TRBV10-2 with TRBJ1-2; no firm D call. The source of this sequence is a woman under 30 in good health. The sample taken for sequencing was PBMCs. The chain's CDR3 is CASREMAGYGYTF. The CDR3, as DNA: TGCGCCAGCAGGGAAATGGCGGGCTATGGCTACACCTTC.